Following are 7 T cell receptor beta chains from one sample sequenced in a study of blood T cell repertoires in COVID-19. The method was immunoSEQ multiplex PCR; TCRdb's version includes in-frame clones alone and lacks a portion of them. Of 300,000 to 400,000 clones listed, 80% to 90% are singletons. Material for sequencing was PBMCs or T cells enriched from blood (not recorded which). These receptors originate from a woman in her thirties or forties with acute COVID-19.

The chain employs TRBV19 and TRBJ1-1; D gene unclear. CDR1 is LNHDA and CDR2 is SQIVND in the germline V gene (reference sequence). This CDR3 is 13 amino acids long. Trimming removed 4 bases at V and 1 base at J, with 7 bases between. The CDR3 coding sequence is TGTGCCAGTAGTACGCAGAAGAACACTGAAGCTTTCTTT. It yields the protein CASSTQKNTEAFF.

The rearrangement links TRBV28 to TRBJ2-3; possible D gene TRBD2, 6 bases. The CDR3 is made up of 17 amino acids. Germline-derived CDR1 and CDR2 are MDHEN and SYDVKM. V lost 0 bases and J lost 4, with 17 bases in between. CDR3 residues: CASSLWATGEESDTQYF. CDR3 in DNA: TGTGCCAGCAGTTTATGGGCCACGGGGGAGGAATCAGATACGCAGTATTTT.

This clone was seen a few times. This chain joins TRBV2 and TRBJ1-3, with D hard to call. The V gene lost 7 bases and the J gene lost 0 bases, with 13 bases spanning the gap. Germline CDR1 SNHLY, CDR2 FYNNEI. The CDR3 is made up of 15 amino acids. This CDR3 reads CASTSTRTSGNTIYF. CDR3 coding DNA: TGTGCCAGCACCTCAACAAGAACCTCTGGAAACACCATATATTTT.

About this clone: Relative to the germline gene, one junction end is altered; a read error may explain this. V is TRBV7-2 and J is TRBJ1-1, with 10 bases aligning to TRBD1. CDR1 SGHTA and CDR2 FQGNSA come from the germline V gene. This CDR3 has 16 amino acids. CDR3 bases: TGTGCCAGCAGTTTAGACAGGGGGCGAGAGGGCACTGAAGCTTTCTTT. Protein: CASSLDRGREGTEAFF. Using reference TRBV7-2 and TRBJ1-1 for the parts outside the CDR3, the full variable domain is GAGVSQSPSNKVTEKGKDVELRCDPISGHTALYWYRQSLGQGLEFLIYFQGNSAPDKSGLPSDRFSAERTGGSVSTLTIQRTQQEDSAVYLCASSLDRGREGTEAFFGQGTRLTVV.

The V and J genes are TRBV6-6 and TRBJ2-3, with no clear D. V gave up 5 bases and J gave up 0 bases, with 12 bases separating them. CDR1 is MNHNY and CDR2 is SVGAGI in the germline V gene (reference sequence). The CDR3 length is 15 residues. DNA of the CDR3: TGTGCCAGCAGTACCACCGCGGAGAGCACAGATACGCAGTATTTT. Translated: CASSTTAESTDTQYF.

As DNA, the CDR3 is TGCAGTGCACTAGACAATGAGCAGTTCTTC. The encoded protein is CSALDNEQFF. The chain combines TRBV20-1 with TRBJ2-1, with TRBD2 as a possible D gene (5 bases). V lost 6 bases and J lost 5, with 5 bases in between. Germline loops: CDR1 DFQATT, CDR2 SNEGSKA (reference sequence). CDR3 length: 10 amino acids.

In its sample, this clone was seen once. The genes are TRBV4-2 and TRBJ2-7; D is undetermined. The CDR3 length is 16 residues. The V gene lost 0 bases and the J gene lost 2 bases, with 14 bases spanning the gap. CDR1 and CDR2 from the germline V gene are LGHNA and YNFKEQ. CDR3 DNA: TGTGCCAGCAGCCAAGAATCTTCCGTTCCCCCCTACGAGCAGTACTTC. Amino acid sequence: CASSQESSVPPYEQYF.